Sequencing of this TCR beta chain was carried out in a study of shared clonotypes between healthy human individuals. Study observations and caveats: Represented genetic and exposure-history diversity was restricted by having few donors. Researchers found naive subsets generally carried larger estimated richness than memory subsets. Researchers sampled only blood; tissue repertoires likely differ.

A CD45RA-negative memory subset and a CD45RA+ naive subset were separated from the CD4+ cells. As concerns this clone: Its target is unknown.

Deletions cut 6 bases from V and 0 bases from J, with 11 bases between. Germline CDR1 is SGHRS and CDR2 is YFSETQ. The CDR3 runs to 14 residues. TCRdb's table, derived via immunoSEQ multiplex PCR, lists solely in-frame clones and lacks some. The data contain about 2.4 million clones, approximately 94% of them singletons. This clonotype was sampled from a man aged 18 to 29 in good health. Some clones in this sample may be carry-over from other donors' samples. The chain recombines TRBV5-1 with TRBJ2-3; TRBD2 might be the D (6 bases). Material: naive CD4+ T cells from PBMCs. Noted subset: CD45RA+ positively selected. The CDR3 region is CASTAGSSTDTQYF. In DNA, the CDR3 is TGCGCCAGCACCGCGGGGTCTAGCACAGATACGCAGTATTTT.